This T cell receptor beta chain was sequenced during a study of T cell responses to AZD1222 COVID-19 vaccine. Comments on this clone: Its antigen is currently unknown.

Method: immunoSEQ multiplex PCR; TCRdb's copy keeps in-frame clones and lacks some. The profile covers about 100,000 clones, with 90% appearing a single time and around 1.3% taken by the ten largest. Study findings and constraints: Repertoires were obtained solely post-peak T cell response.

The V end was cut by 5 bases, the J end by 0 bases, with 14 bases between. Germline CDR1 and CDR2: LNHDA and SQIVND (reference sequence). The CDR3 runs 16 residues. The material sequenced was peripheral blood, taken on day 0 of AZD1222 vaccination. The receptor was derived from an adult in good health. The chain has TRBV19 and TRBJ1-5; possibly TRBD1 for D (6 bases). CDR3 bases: TGTGCCAGTAGTGTAGGGACACCAATTAGCAATCAGCCCCAGCATTTT. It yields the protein CASSVGTPISNQPQHF.